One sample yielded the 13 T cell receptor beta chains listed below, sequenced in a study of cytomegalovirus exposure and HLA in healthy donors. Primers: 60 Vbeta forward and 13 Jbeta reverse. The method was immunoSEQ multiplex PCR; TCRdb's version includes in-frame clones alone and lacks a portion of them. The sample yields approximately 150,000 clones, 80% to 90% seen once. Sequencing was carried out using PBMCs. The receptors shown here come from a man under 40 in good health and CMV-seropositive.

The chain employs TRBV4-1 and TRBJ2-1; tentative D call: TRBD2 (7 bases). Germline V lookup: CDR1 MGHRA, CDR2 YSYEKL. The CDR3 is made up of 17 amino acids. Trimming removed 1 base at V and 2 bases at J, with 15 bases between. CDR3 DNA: TGCGCCAGCAGCCAAGGGGGGGGCGGGACACCCTACAATGAGCAGTTCTTC. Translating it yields CASSQGGGGTPYNEQFF.

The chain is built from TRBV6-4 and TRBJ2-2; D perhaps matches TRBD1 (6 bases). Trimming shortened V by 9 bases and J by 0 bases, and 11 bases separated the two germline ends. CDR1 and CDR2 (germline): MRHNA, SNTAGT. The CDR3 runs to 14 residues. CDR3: CASRTAPNTGELFF. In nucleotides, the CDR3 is TGTGCCAGTAGGACAGCACCGAACACCGGGGAGCTGTTTTTT.

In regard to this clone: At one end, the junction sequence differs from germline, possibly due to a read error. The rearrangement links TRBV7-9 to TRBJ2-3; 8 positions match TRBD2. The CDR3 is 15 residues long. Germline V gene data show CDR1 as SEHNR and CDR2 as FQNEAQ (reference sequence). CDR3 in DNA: TGTTCCAGCAGCTTAGTGGCGGGAGGAGCAGATACGCAGTATTTT. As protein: CSSSLVAGGADTQYF.

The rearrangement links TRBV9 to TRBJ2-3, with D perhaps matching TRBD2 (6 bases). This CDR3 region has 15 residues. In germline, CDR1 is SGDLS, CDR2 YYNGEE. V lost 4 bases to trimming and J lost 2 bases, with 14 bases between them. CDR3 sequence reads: CASSPSGRDTDTQYF. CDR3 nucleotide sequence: TGTGCCAGCAGCCCGTCCGGGCGGGACACAGATACGCAGTATTTT.

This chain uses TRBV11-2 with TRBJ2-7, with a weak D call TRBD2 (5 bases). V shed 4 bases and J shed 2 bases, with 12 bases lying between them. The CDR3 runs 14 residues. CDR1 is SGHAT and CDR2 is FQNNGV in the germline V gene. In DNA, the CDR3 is TGTGCCAGCAGCTCGAAACTAGTTACCTACGAGCAGTACTTC. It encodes CASSSKLVTYEQYF.

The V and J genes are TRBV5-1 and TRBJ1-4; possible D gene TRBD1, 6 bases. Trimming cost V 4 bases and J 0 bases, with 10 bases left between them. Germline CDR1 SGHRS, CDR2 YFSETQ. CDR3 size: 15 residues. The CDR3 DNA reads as TGCGCCAGCAGCATAGGACAGTCAACTAATGAAAAACTGTTTTTT. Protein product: CASSIGQSTNEKLFF.

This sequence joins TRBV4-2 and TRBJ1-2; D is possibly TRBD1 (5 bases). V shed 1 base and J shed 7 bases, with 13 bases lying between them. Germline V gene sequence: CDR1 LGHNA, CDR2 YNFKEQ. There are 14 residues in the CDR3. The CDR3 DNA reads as TGTGCCAGCAGCCAAGGCCCCGGGGGTGGTGGCTACACCTTC. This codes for CASSQGPGGGGYTF.

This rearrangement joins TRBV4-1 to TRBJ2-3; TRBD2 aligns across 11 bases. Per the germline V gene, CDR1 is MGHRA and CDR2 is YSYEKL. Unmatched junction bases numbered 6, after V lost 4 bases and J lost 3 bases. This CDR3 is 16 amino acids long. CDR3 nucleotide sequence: TGCGCCAGCAGCCTCTCACTAGCGGGAGTAACAGATACGCAGTATTTT. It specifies CASSLSLAGVTDTQYF.

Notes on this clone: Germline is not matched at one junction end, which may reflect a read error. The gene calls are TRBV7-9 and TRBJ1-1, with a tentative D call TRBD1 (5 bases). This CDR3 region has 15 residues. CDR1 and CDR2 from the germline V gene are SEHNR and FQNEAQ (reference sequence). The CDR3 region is CSSSLVNRMNTEAFF. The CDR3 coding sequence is TGTTCCAGCAGCTTAGTTAACAGGATGAACACTGAAGCTTTCTTT. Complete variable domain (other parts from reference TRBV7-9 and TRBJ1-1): DTGVSQNPRHKITKRGQNVTFRCDPISEHNRLYWYRQTLGQGPEFLTYFQNEAQLEKSRLLSDRFSAERPKGSFSTLEIQRTEQGDSAMYLCSSSLVNRMNTEAFFGQGTRLTVV.

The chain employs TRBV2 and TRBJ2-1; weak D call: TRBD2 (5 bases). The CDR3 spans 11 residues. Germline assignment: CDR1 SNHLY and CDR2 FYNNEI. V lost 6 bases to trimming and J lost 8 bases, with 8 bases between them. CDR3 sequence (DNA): TGTGCCAGCAGCATGGAGGATGAGCAGTTCTTC. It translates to CASSMEDEQFF.

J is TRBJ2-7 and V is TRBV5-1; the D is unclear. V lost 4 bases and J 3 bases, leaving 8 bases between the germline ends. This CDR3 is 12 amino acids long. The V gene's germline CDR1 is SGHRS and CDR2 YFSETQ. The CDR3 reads CASSAGFYEQYF. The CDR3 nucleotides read TGCGCCAGCAGCGCAGGATTCTACGAGCAGTACTTC.

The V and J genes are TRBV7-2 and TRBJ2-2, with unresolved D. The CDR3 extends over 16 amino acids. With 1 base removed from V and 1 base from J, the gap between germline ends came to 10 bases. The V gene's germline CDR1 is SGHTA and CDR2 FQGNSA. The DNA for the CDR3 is TGTGCCAGCAGCTTAGAGGCGGTCCTGAACACCGGGGAGCTGTTTTTT. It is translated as CASSLEAVLNTGELFF.

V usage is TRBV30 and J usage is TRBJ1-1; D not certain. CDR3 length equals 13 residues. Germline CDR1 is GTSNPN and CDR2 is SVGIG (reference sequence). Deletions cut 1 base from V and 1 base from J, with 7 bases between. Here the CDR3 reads CAWSATANTEAFF. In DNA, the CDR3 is TGTGCCTGGAGTGCCACAGCGAACACTGAAGCTTTCTTT.